The rows below give T cell receptor beta chains drawn from one sample of a study of blood T cells in healthy people across ages. TCRdb used MiXCR to reprocess the 5' RACE reads, holding one entry per CDR3 protein. The table includes some 940,000 distinct CDR3 sequences, just under 30% detected once. These data were also filed under a second study, of T cells of mothers and their children.

The sample comprised blood. All receptors come from a woman aged 40 to 49 in good health. The CDR3 runs from the conserved cysteine through the conserved F or W. The size field is filled for only some rows; it gives once, few, many or a size class.

size,V,CDR3
.,TRBV18,CASSPGTGVGSNTEAFF
few,TRBV4-3,CASSQDLRGGNQLQHF
.,TRBV29-1,CSVEGQVVGTDTQYF
.,TRBV7-2,CASSYYSGPSPETQYF
few,TRBV7-9,CASSISRTGISYEQYF
.,TRBV20-1,CSARRQKYQETQYF
few,TRBV20-1,CSARDFAGGPGDEQFF
many,TRBV15,CATSRDLGSYNEQFF
.,TRBV29-1,CSVGGQGRRETQFF
.,TRBV14,CASSHPRRSGVPNEQYF
.,TRBV4-1,CASSQASGTGGGETQYF
few,TRBV5-1,CASSLAGIEFNEQFF
.,TRBV5-1,CASSPTGNINYGYTF
.,TRBV4-1,CASSQAFYSYSTEAFF
.,TRBV6-4,CASSDKGGHNERFF
many,TRBV3-1,CASSQVQGANVLTF
.,TRBV4-3,CASSQEGDNQPRHF
few,TRBV6-5,CASSRGFEAFF
few,TRBV5-1,CASSPEPASNQPQHF
.,TRBV15,CATSSPGRGDTEAFF
.,TRBV24-1,CATSDPQGKSYEQYF
few,TRBV27,CASRPGGAGTEAFF
.,TRBV6-1,CTSSEYGYEQFF
.,TRBV7-6,CASSLNTLGETQYF
few,TRBV29-1,CSVDGLHQGTGELFF
many,TRBV6-6,CASSDGLMETQYF
few,TRBV4-1,CASSLLGGEADEQYF
.,TRBV7-8,CASSNHRGTEAFF
many,TRBV18,CASSVQETGRSYEQYF
few,TRBV12-3/TRBV12-4,CASSFRGANTGELFF
few,TRBV6-4,CASSDGENNEQFF
many,TRBV27,CASSLQKDRAGANVLTF
.,TRBV20-1,CSGQPGVQETRYF
.,TRBV12-3/TRBV12-4,CASSLRENNQPQHF
.,TRBV30,CAWSVGDASNYGYTF
many,TRBV10-3,CAISPTGREGQPQHF
few,TRBV6-1,CASNTGTANQPQHF
many,TRBV5-1,CASDPGHLSGANVLTF
.,TRBV12-3/TRBV12-4,CASSLAEASGGPLEQYF
.,TRBV14,CASSPELTDTQYF
once,TRBV4-1,CASSAPGQGSGNIQYF
few,TRBV12-3/TRBV12-4,CASSSGQTANYGYTF